This T cell receptor (beta chain) was captured in a study of Tregs in tolerant kidney transplant recipients. TCRdb's copy holds only in-frame clones and misses some; the assay was immunoSEQ multiplex PCR. The data contain roughly 49,000 clones, more than 80% of them seen just once; the ten biggest clones take up 0.7%. The specimen was Tregs from blood. This clonotype was obtained from a human donor in good health.

The CDR3 DNA is TGTGCCTGCCAACGTACTGACTTCGCCGTACGAGGGACCATATATTTT. Protein: CACQRTDFAVRGTIYF. The rearrangement joins TRBV30 to TRBJ1-3; D is uncertain. V was shortened by 6 bases and J by 10 bases, with 28 bases between the two germline ends. The CDR3 extends over 16 amino acids. The germline V gene has CDR1 GTSNPN and CDR2 SVGIG (reference sequence).